This TCR beta chain was retrieved from a study of blood T cell repertoires in COVID-19. Study-wide context: The United States, Italy and Spain supplied acute and convalescent COVID-19 samples.

V dropped 4 bases and J dropped 0 bases, with 13 bases sitting between them. The CDR3 contains 14 residues. Per the germline V gene, CDR1 is SQVTM and CDR2 is ANQGSEA. Produced via immunoSEQ multiplex PCR; TCRdb's table is partial and in-frame only. The data hold roughly 150,000 clones, with roughly nine tenths observed a single time. The chain uses TRBV29-1 and TRBJ2-7; TRBD2 might be the D (5 bases). This clonotype originated in a woman in her seventies with acute or convalescent COVID-19. Sequenced material: peripheral blood. CDR3 nucleotide sequence: TGCAGCGTTGTGCGGGCCGGAGGCTCCTACGAGCAGTACTTC. It yields the protein CSVVRAGGSYEQYF.